What follows are 22 T cell receptor beta chains derived from one specimen sequenced in a study of T cell responses to AZD1222 COVID-19 vaccine. TCRdb keeps only in-frame clones here, not all; method: immunoSEQ multiplex PCR. Counted here are 75,000 to 100,000 clones, roughly 87% occurring once; the ten biggest clones make up roughly 5.2%. The source was peripheral blood, collected on day 0 of AZD1222 vaccination. Receptor source: an adult in good health.

The CDR3 coding sequence is TGCGCCAGCAGCTTGATCGAGGGAGCCGGGGAGCTGTTTTTT. Protein: CASSLIEGAGELFF. The rearrangement links TRBV5-1 to TRBJ2-2; D may be TRBD2 (5 bases). The V end was cut by 1 base, the J end by 6 bases, with 10 bases between. The CDR3 has 14 residues. The germline CDR1 and CDR2 sequences are SGHRS and YFSETQ.

V is TRBV19 and J is TRBJ2-5; unclear D gene. The CDR3 has 14 residues. Germline V gene sequence: CDR1 LNHDA, CDR2 SQIVND (reference sequence). The V end lost 4 bases, the J end lost 2 bases, and 11 bases lay between the germline ends. CDR3 sequence: CASSRPADQETQYF. The DNA of the CDR3 is TGTGCCAGTAGTAGGCCTGCGGATCAAGAGACCCAGTACTTC.

The genes are TRBV28 and TRBJ2-1, with D perhaps being TRBD1 or TRBD2 (5 bases each). The CDR3 runs to 14 residues. V was trimmed by 4 bases and J by 10 bases, leaving 17 bases between them. Germline CDR1 MDHEN, CDR2 SYDVKM. CDR3 loop: CASSSIVAWGEQFF. The CDR3 DNA follows: TGTGCCAGCAGTTCTATAGTCGCGTGGGGGGAGCAGTTCTTC. The entire variable domain, with the rest obtained from reference TRBV28 and TRBJ2-1, is as follows: DVKVTQSSRYLVKRTGEKVFLECVQDMDHENMFWYRQDPGLGLRLIYFSYDVKMKEKGDIPEGYSVSREKKERFSLILESASTNQTSMYLCASSSIVAWGEQFFGPGTRLTVL.

J is TRBJ1-1 and V is TRBV5-1, with 10 bases identical to TRBD1. This CDR3 has 17 amino acids. The ends lost 0 bases at V and 1 base at J; junction bases unmatched: 6. Per the germline V gene, CDR1 is SGHRS and CDR2 is YFSETQ. The CDR3 coding sequence is TGCGCCAGCAGCTTGGTGGGGACAGGGGCCAGGAACACTGAAGCTTTCTTT. Amino acids: CASSLVGTGARNTEAFF.

V and J are TRBV27 and TRBJ1-1; D gene ambiguous. The V gene lost 4 bases and the J gene lost 1 base, with 7 bases spanning the gap. The length of the CDR3 is 13 residues. Per germline, CDR1 MNHEY and CDR2 SMNVEV (reference sequence). In DNA, the CDR3 is TGTGCCAGCAGTTCAACAAAGAACACTGAAGCTTTCTTT. Amino acids: CASSSTKNTEAFF.

This sequence joins TRBV5-1 and TRBJ2-5; 8 bases agree with TRBD2. The CDR3 extends over 14 amino acids. V shed 4 bases, J shed 5 bases, and the junction held 7 bases outside the gene matches. The germline V gene has CDR1 SGHRS and CDR2 YFSETQ. CDR3: CASSPGPGGETQYF. CDR3 coding DNA: TGCGCCAGCAGCCCCGGACCGGGAGGGGAGACCCAGTACTTC.

The chain couples TRBV28 to TRBJ1-6, with D perhaps matching TRBD1 (6 bases). This CDR3 region has 16 residues. Germline V gene sequence: CDR1 MDHEN, CDR2 SYDVKM. The ends were cut back, 6 bases at V and 2 bases at J, with 14 bases in the middle. CDR3 sequence (DNA): TGTGCCAGCAGAGACGCAGGGGTAACCTATAATTCACCCCTCCACTTT. It translates to CASRDAGVTYNSPLHF.

The chain is built from TRBV2 and TRBJ1-6; 8 bases are shared with TRBD1. Germline V gene data show CDR1 as SNHLY and CDR2 as FYNNEI. The CDR3 contains 15 residues. After removal of 8 bases from V and 3 bases from J, the junction contained 6 bases not matched to a gene. CDR3: CASLGQADYNSPLHF. DNA of the CDR3: TGTGCCAGCTTGGGACAGGCCGACTATAATTCACCCCTCCACTTT.

The CDR3 bases are TGCGCCAGCAGCTTGGGGGGCGCTGAATATGGCTACACCTTC. This encodes CASSLGGAEYGYTF. J is TRBJ1-2 and V is TRBV5-1; possible D gene TRBD1, 5 bases. From germline, CDR1 is SGHRS and CDR2 YFSETQ. The CDR3 length is 14 residues. V shed 0 bases and J shed 5 bases, with 11 bases lying between them.

The genes are TRBV18 and TRBJ2-1, with D perhaps matching TRBD2 (6 bases). CDR1 is KGHSH and CDR2 is LQKENI in the germline V gene. V was trimmed by 3 bases and J by 7 bases, leaving 13 bases between them. The CDR3 covers 14 residues. CDR3 loop: CASSPQRAINEQFF. In nucleotides, the CDR3 is TGTGCCAGCTCACCCCAGCGGGCGATAAATGAGCAGTTCTTC.

The rearrangement links TRBV4-3 to TRBJ2-3, with 10 bases fitting TRBD2. Trimming cost V 8 bases and J 1 base; bases outside gene matches: 9. Germline CDR1 reads LGHNA; CDR2 reads YSLEER. The CDR3 consists of 16 residues. The CDR3 here is CASGVGGTSGTDTQYF. In DNA, the CDR3 is TGCGCCAGCGGGGTGGGGGGGACTAGCGGCACAGATACGCAGTATTTT.

The CDR3 nucleotides read TGTGCCAGGGACAGATCTGAAGCTTTCTTT. Protein sequence: CARDRSEAFF. V and J are TRBV2 and TRBJ1-1, with D perhaps TRBD1 (6 bases). The V and J ends lost 9 bases and 6 bases respectively, with 8 bases between them. CDR1 is SNHLY and CDR2 is FYNNEI in the germline V gene. CDR3 length: 10 residues.

This chain links TRBV28 with TRBJ2-1; D gene unclear. Germline values: CDR1 MDHEN, CDR2 SYDVKM. Trimming stripped 6 bases from V and 10 bases from J, with 13 bases between. The CDR3 spans 12 residues. DNA of the CDR3: TGTGCCAGCAGCTCCCTTCCGTTAGAGCAGTTCTTC. Translation: CASSSLPLEQFF.

The chain has TRBV11-1 and TRBJ1-1; possibly TRBD1 for D (6 bases). The CDR3 spans 14 residues. V lost 5 bases and J lost 4, with 14 bases in between. CDR1 and CDR2 (germline): SGHAT, FQDESV (reference sequence). In DNA, the CDR3 is TGTGCCAGCAGCCGAAGGGGGACGGTCACTGAAGCTTTCTTT. Protein: CASSRRGTVTEAFF.

This chain joins TRBV19 and TRBJ2-2; 7 bases map to TRBD1. Germline CDR1 reads LNHDA; CDR2 reads SQIVND (reference sequence). This CDR3 contains 14 residues. V lost 4 bases, J lost 3 bases, and 2 bases stayed unmatched. CDR3 protein: CASSNRGYTGELFF. DNA of the CDR3: TGTGCCAGTAGTAACAGGGGATACACCGGGGAGCTGTTTTTT.

The genes are TRBV5-6 and TRBJ2-1, with D possibly TRBD2 on 5 matching bases. Looked up from germline, CDR1 is SGHDT and CDR2 is YYEEEE. This CDR3 has 12 residues. Trimming pared 2 bases from V and 9 bases from J, leaving 9 bases between. The DNA for the CDR3 is TGTGCCAGCAGCTTTGTGGGGAGTGAGCAGTTCTTC. Translation: CASSFVGSEQFF.

This rearrangement joins TRBV19 to TRBJ2-4; D is ambiguous. V lost 7 bases and J 1 base, leaving 14 bases between the germline ends. Germline assignment: CDR1 LNHDA and CDR2 SQIVND (reference sequence). The CDR3 spans 15 residues. CDR3 sequence (DNA): TGTGCCAGTAAGGAATTGGATGAGGCCAAAAACATTCAGTACTTC. Its translation: CASKELDEAKNIQYF.

The rearrangement uses TRBV9 and TRBJ2-2; maybe TRBD2 (5 bases). With 3 bases removed from V and 5 bases from J, the gap between germline ends came to 8 bases. There are 13 residues in the CDR3. The germline V gene has CDR1 SGDLS and CDR2 YYNGEE. This CDR3 reads CASSDGRTGELFF. The DNA for the CDR3 is TGTGCCAGCAGCGATGGGAGAACCGGGGAGCTGTTTTTT.

This chain uses TRBV9 with TRBJ2-1; 11 bases align to TRBD1. V was clipped by 0 bases and J by 9 bases; unmatched bases: 8. Germline CDR1 and CDR2: SGDLS and YYNGEE. This CDR3 has 16 amino acids. The CDR3 protein is CASSVVGQGARGEQFF. The DNA for the CDR3 is TGTGCCAGCAGCGTAGTCGGACAGGGGGCGCGAGGTGAGCAGTTCTTC. The entire variable domain, with the rest obtained from reference TRBV9 and TRBJ2-1, is as follows: DSGVTQTPKHLITATGQRVTLRCSPRSGDLSVYWYQQSLDQGLQFLIQYYNGEERAKGNILERFSAQQFPDLHSELNLSSLELGDSALYFCASSVVGQGARGEQFFGPGTRLTVL.

In DNA, the CDR3 is TGCGCCAGCAGCCAAGAGCGGCAGGCCGGCTGGGAAGAGACCCAGTACTTC. Translating it yields CASSQERQAGWEETQYF. The chain recombines TRBV4-3 with TRBJ2-5; D unclear. Germline V CDR1 and CDR2: LGHNA, YSLEER. With 0 bases removed from V and 3 bases from J, the gap between germline ends came to 17 bases. The CDR3 contains 17 residues.

This sequence joins TRBV11-3 and TRBJ1-2; no firm D call. The V gene's germline CDR1 is SGHNT and CDR2 YENEEA. There are 13 residues in the CDR3. V was cut by 5 bases and J by 8 bases, with 15 bases left in between. The CDR3 sequence: CASSLEGGAGYTF. The CDR3 DNA reads as TGTGCCAGCAGCCTCGAAGGAGGAGCCGGCTACACCTTC.

The rearrangement joins TRBV6-2 or TRBV6-3 to TRBJ2-1; no firm D call. Trimming removed 5 bases from V and 8 bases from J, with 7 bases in between. The CDR3 is 11 residues long. The germline CDR1 and CDR2 sequences are MNHEY and SVGEGT. CDR3 amino acids: CASSPAYEQFF. CDR3 DNA sequence: TGTGCCAGCAGTCCGGCCTATGAGCAGTTCTTC.